This T cell receptor (beta chain) was retrieved from a study of cytomegalovirus exposure and HLA in healthy donors. Whole-study findings and limits: V- and J-gene trimming of TCR beta was linked (in a later analysis) to a missense DCLRE1C variant.

With 60 Vbeta and 13 Jbeta primers, the PCR was carried out. The assay was immunoSEQ multiplex PCR, and TCRdb's table has in-frame clones only and misses some. The sample includes more than 65,000 clones, around two thirds seen only once; the top ten take about 6.9%. The CDR3 runs 15 residues. Germline CDR1 and CDR2: ENHRY and SYGVKD. V was clipped by 4 bases and J by 4 bases; unmatched bases: 4. As for this clone: Antigen unknown.

This clonotype was sampled from a woman between 50 and 59 years old in good health and CMV-seropositive. This sequence joins TRBV10-3 and TRBJ2-5; TRBD2 matches at 12 bases. The sample was PBMCs. In nucleotides, the CDR3 is TGTGCCATCAGTGTTGCTAGCGGGGGGGGAGAGACCCAGTACTTC. This sequence encodes CAISVASGGGETQYF.